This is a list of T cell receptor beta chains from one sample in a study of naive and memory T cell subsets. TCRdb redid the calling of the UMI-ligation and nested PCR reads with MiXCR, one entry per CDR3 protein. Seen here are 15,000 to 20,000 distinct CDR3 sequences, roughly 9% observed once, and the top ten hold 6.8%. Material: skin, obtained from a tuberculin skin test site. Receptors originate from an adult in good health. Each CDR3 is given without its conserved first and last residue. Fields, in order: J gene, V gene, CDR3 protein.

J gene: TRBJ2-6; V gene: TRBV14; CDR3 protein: ASSPPPAGANVLT
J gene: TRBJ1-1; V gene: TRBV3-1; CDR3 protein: ASSQPGRQGLAF
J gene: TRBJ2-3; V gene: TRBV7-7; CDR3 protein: ASSLGTSADTQY
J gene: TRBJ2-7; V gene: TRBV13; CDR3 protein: ASSLEGATYEQY
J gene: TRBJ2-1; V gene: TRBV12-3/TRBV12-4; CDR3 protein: ASSFPGTLYNEQF
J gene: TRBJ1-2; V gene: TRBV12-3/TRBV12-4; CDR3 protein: ASSSGIGYGDT
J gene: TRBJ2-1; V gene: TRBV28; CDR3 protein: ASSLAHEQF
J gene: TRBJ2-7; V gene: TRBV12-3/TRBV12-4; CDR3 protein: ASSPAQGAGEQY
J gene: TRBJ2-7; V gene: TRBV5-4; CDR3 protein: ASSPGQGPYAYEQY
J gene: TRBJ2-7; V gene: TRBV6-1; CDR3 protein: ASSLVGSGEQY
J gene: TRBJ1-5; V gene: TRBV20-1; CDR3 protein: SARDWTGAGSNQPQH
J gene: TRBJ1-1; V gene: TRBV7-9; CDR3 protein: ASSRRQGTTEAF
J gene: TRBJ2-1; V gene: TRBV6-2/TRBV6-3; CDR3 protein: ASSYGGRGNEQF
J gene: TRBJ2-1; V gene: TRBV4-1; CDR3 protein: ASSQDSGASSYNEQF
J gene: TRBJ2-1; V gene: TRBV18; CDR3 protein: ASSPRASGREVEQF
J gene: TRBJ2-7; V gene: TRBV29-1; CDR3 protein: SVDKVGTYEQY
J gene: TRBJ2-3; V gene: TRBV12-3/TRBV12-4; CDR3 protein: ASSRPRQGAKDTQY
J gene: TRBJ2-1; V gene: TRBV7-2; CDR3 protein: ASSLGTGNVGSYNEQF
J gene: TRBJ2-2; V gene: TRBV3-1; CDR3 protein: ASSQDYPRDSLLTPANTGELF
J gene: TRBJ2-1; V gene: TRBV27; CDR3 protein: ASSSSQGFAGRAYNEQF
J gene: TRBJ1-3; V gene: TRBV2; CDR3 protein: ASRLGSSGNTIY
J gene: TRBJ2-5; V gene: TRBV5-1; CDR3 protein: ASSLVLAGGGPQETQY
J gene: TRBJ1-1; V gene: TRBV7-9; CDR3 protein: ASSLPGDLPNTEAF
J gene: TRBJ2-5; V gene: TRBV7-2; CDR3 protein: ASSLVRQETQY
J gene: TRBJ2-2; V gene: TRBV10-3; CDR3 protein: ATRIGQGYTGERF
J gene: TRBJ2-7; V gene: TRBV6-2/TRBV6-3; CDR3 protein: ASFNRDYEQY
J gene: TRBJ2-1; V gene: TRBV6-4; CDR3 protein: ASSAGSYNEQF
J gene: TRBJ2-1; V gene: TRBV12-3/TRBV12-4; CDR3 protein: ASSFGPSPGNEQF
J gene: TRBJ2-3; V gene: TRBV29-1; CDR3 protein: SADTQY
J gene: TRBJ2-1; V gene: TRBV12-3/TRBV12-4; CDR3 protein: ASSLALNHNEQF
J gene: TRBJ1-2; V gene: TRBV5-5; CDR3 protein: ASSSRTDGYT
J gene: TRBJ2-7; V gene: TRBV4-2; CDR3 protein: ASSQDTSGYEQY
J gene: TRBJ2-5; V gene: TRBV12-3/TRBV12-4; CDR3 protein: ASSLAPPVETQY
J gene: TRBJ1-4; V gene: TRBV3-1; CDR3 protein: ASSQVGPVLF